These 31 T cell receptor beta chains were sequenced from one sample in a study of T-cell reconstitution after alpha-beta-depleted transplantation in children (dated by TCRdb to the mid-2010s). Library preparation was by PCR. Sequenced on an Illumina HiSeq 2500. TCR libraries were prepared with molecular barcoding, using unique molecular identifiers to normalize TCRbeta repertoire quantification. TCRdb trimmed the raw reads at Q25, called clones with MiXCR and kept productive beta chains. Rows merge per CDR3 protein into single entries with the most common DNA and genes. This sample gives hundreds of thousands of distinct CDR3 sequences in total; approximately 16% of them show up just once. Of the sample, about 1.1% is held by the ten largest clones. This specimen was PBMCs from the stem cell graft donor, taken from the stem cell graft. These receptors were obtained from a human donor who donated a stem cell graft to a child with acute myeloid leukemia.

The chain links TRBV20-1 to TRBJ2-3; TRBD2 aligns across 8 bases. This CDR3 is 16 amino acids long. The junction had 8 bases not matched to a gene; V was cut back by 3 bases and J by 0 bases. In germline, CDR1 is DFQATT, CDR2 SNEGSKA (reference sequence). The CDR3 here is CSASGGAGLSTDTQYF. CDR3 nucleotide sequence: TGCAGTGCTAGCGGGGGGGCCGGACTCAGCACAGATACGCAGTATTTT.

This clonotype was observed at least ten times. The rearrangement joins TRBV7-2 to TRBJ2-3; tentative D call: TRBD2 (6 bases). The CDR3 is 15 amino acids. Deletions cut 1 base from V and 5 bases from J, with 13 bases between. The germline V gene has CDR1 SGHTA and CDR2 FQGNSA. The CDR3 is CASSLDSQAGDTQYF. CDR3 bases: TGTGCCAGCAGCTTAGATTCTCAAGCGGGAGATACGCAGTATTTT.

This chain connects TRBV5-5 to TRBJ2-6; D may be TRBD1 or TRBD2 (5 bases each). Germline values: CDR1 SGHKS, CDR2 YYEKEE (reference sequence). Deletions cut 6 bases from V and 1 base from J, with 14 bases between. The CDR3 spans 16 residues. The CDR3 protein is CASNRDLSSGANVLTF. The CDR3 DNA reads TGTGCCAGCAACCGGGACCTATCTTCTGGGGCCAACGTCCTGACTTTC.

As regards this clonotype: One end of the junction does not line up with germline, which may come from a read error. This sequence joins TRBV20-1 and TRBJ2-7; 8 bases are a match to TRBD1. CDR1 DFQATT and CDR2 SNEGSKA come from the germline V gene (reference sequence). The CDR3 has 17 residues. The CDR3 is CCARVRYTGQVTYEQYF. The CDR3 bases are TGCTGTGCTAGAGTCCGATACACGGGACAGGTGACCTACGAGCAGTACTTC.

The V gene is TRBV20-1, the J gene TRBJ1-5, with D unresolved. This CDR3 has 12 residues. V was cut by 2 bases and J by 5 bases, with 7 bases left in between. Germline CDR1 DFQATT, CDR2 SNEGSKA (reference sequence). This CDR3 reads CSARRPDQPQHF. CDR3 bases: TGCAGTGCTAGAAGACCGGATCAGCCCCAGCATTTT.

Here the CDR3 reads CSVGDRRNTGELFF. CDR3 nucleotides: TGCAGCGTTGGGGACAGGCGGAACACCGGGGAGCTGTTTTTT. The rearrangement links TRBV29-1 to TRBJ2-2, with TRBD1 matching 8 bases. The trim removed 4 bases at V and 1 base at J, leaving 2 bases unmatched. From germline, CDR1 is SQVTM and CDR2 ANQGSEA. There are 14 residues in the CDR3.

The chain joins TRBV4-1 to TRBJ2-2; D is perhaps TRBD1 (6 bases). CDR3 length: 16 amino acids. The V gene lost 3 bases and the J gene lost 0 bases, with 11 bases spanning the gap. CDR1 MGHRA and CDR2 YSYEKL come from the germline V gene. CDR3 DNA sequence: TGCGCCAGCAGCCACCATACAGGGTCGAACACCGGGGAGCTGTTTTTT. Residues: CASSHHTGSNTGELFF.

The rearrangement joins TRBV10-3 to TRBJ2-7; 7 bases map to TRBD1. The CDR3 runs to 12 residues. V lost 10 bases, J lost 5 bases, and 8 bases stayed unmatched. CDR1 is ENHRY and CDR2 is SYGVKD in the germline V gene. In DNA form, the CDR3 reads TGTGCCACAAATCAGGGGGACCACGAGCAGTACTTC. As protein: CATNQGDHEQYF.

This clonotype was seen repeatedly, ten times or more. This chain connects TRBV20-1 to TRBJ2-3; the D gene could be TRBD1 or TRBD2 (5 bases each). The germline V gene has CDR1 DFQATT and CDR2 SNEGSKA (reference sequence). The ends were cut back, 6 bases at V and 2 bases at J, with 18 bases in the middle. The CDR3 loop spans 15 amino acids. This CDR3 is CSAPRGEGTTDTQYF. CDR3 nucleotide sequence: TGCAGTGCCCCCCGGGGCGAGGGAACCACAGATACGCAGTATTTT.

This clonotype was seen more than once but under ten times. The chain couples TRBV5-1 to TRBJ1-1; D not resolved. Germline CDR1 SGHRS, CDR2 YFSETQ. Between the trimmed V and J ends, which lost 4 bases and 3 bases, there was a span of 13 bases. This CDR3 comprises 14 residues. The CDR3 DNA sequence: TGCGCCAGCAGCCTAGTCACTTGGGACACTGAAGCTTTCTTT. Its protein is CASSLVTWDTEAFF.

Turning to this clonotype: It may be a read error: a sequence one base away is much more abundant. The CDR3 is CASSLADRGYEQYF. The CDR3 DNA sequence: TGTGCCAGCAGCTTAGCGGACAGGGGCTACGAGCAGTACTTC. The chain recombines TRBV7-9 with TRBJ2-7, with 9 nucleotides matching TRBD1. The CDR3 runs to 14 residues. Looked up from germline, CDR1 is SEHNR and CDR2 is FQNEAQ (reference sequence). Trimming took 0 bases from V and 3 from J; bases not matched to a gene: 0.

In this sample, this clonotype turned up many times. This sequence joins TRBV7-3 and TRBJ2-1, with D possibly being TRBD2 (6 bases). The germline CDR1 and CDR2 sequences are SGHTA and FQGTGA. Trimming left V 1 base short and J 6 bases short, with 13 bases between. This CDR3 is built from 15 residues. The CDR3 nucleotides are TGTGCCAGCAGCTTAATCCGGGGAGGTTCCAATGAGCAGTTCTTC. Translated: CASSLIRGGSNEQFF.

The table lists this clonotype with a few counts. The chain is built from TRBV7-2 and TRBJ2-1; D is uncertain. CDR1 and CDR2 from the germline V gene are SGHTA and FQGNSA. The ends were cut back, 5 bases at V and 3 bases at J, with 17 bases in the middle. The CDR3 totals 16 residues. CDR3 bases: TGTGCCAGCAGCGGCGAGACTCGGAACTACTACAATGAGCAGTTCTTC. Encoded protein: CASSGETRNYYNEQFF.

This clonotype was seen many times. The V gene is TRBV7-2, the J gene TRBJ1-5; no reliable D call. Germline CDR1 is SGHTA and CDR2 is FQGNSA. The CDR3 is 14 residues long. V gave up 1 base and J gave up 2 bases, with 6 bases separating them. In nucleotides, the CDR3 is TGTGCCAGCAGCTTAGTCTTGGGCAATCAGCCCCAGCATTTT. This sequence encodes CASSLVLGNQPQHF. Full variable domain (remainder filled in from reference TRBV7-2 and TRBJ1-5): GAGVSQSPSNKVTEKGKDVELRCDPISGHTALYWYRQSLGQGLEFLIYFQGNSAPDKSGLPSDRFSAERTGGSVSTLTIQRTQQEDSAVYLCASSLVLGNQPQHFGDGTRLSIL.

Only one count was recorded for this clonotype. V and J are TRBV12-5 and TRBJ1-1; D may be TRBD1 (5 bases). V dropped 2 bases and J dropped 1 base, with 20 bases sitting between them. This CDR3 comprises 18 residues. From germline, CDR1 is LGHNT and CDR2 FRNRAP. The CDR3, as DNA: TGTGCTAGTGGTTTGACCCTCGGGGCCGGGGCCGAGAACACTGAAGCTTTCTTT. Translated: CASGLTLGAGAENTEAFF.

The chain employs TRBV7-2 and TRBJ2-1; 10 bases are shared with TRBD2. Germline V gene sequence: CDR1 SGHTA, CDR2 FQGNSA. With V trimmed by 2 bases and J by 7 bases, 11 bases remained unmatched. The CDR3 is 17 amino acids. The CDR3 reads CASSLFTKAGGANEQFF. CDR3 nucleotide sequence: TGTGCCAGCAGCTTATTCACAAAAGCGGGGGGGGCTAATGAGCAGTTCTTC. The whole variable domain, remainder taken from reference TRBV7-2 and TRBJ2-1, is GAGVSQSPSNKVTEKGKDVELRCDPISGHTALYWYRQSLGQGLEFLIYFQGNSAPDKSGLPSDRFSAERTGGSVSTLTIQRTQQEDSAVYLCASSLFTKAGGANEQFFGPGTRLTVL.

In this sample, this clonotype turned up many times. This chain uses TRBV4-3 with TRBJ2-3; TRBD2 agrees at 14 bases. V was clipped by 4 bases and J by 2 bases; unmatched bases: 8. Germline V gives CDR1 LGHNA, CDR2 YSLEER. The CDR3 length is 18 residues. In nucleotides, the CDR3 is TGCGCCAGCAGCCCGACTAGCGGGGGGGCCGGCCTCACAGATACGCAGTATTTT. Translation: CASSPTSGGAGLTDTQYF.

This clonotype has only a few counts. V usage is TRBV4-3 and J usage is TRBJ2-7, with TRBD2 as a possible D gene (5 bases). Per germline, CDR1 LGHNA and CDR2 YSLEER. V gave up 1 base and J gave up 3 bases, with 13 bases separating them. There are 15 residues in the CDR3. The CDR3 nucleotides are TGCGCCAGCAGCCAAGCGGGTCCGGGGAGCTACGAGCAGTACTTC. Its translation is CASSQAGPGSYEQYF.

V is TRBV20-1 and J is TRBJ2-7, with D perhaps matching TRBD1 (6 bases). Germline assignment: CDR1 DFQATT and CDR2 SNEGSKA (reference sequence). This CDR3 contains 14 residues. V lost 3 bases and J 5 bases, leaving 17 bases between the germline ends. The CDR3 DNA reads TGCAGTGCTAGCAAACCCGGGACAAGGGACGAGCAGTACTTC. Protein product: CSASKPGTRDEQYF.

The chain uses TRBV10-2 and TRBJ1-1; a possible D gene is TRBD1 (5 bases). CDR3 length: 14 amino acids. Germline CDR1 reads WSHSY; CDR2 reads SAAADI. V was trimmed by 10 bases and J by 6 bases, leaving 21 bases between them. The CDR3 DNA is TGCGCCAAGAAAGGTCCTAAGTGGGACGCTGAAGCTTTCTTT. Translated, it gives CAKKGPKWDAEAFF.

This clonotype came up many times. The chain joins TRBV10-3 to TRBJ2-1, with 12 bases fitting TRBD2. CDR1 is ENHRY and CDR2 is SYGVKD in the germline V gene. With 3 bases clipped from V and 1 base from J, the junction kept 7 bases outside the gene matches. The length of the CDR3 is 18 residues. The CDR3 DNA follows: TGTGCCATCAGTGAATCGACTAGCGGGGGATATTCCTACAATGAGCAGTTCTTC. As protein: CAISESTSGGYSYNEQFF.

The V and J genes are TRBV25-1 and TRBJ2-2; D is undetermined. The CDR3 is 11 amino acids. V was pared by 7 bases and J by 7 bases, with 7 bases between. Germline V CDR1 and CDR2: MGHDK, SYGVNS. The chain's CDR3 is CASTYDGELFF. The CDR3 DNA follows: TGTGCCAGCACTTACGACGGGGAGCTGTTTTTT. Filled out from reference TRBV25-1 and TRBJ2-2, the complete variable domain reads EADIYQTPRYLVIGTGKKITLECSQTMGHDKMYWYQQDPGMELHLIHYSYGVNSTEKGDLSSESTVSRIRTEHFPLTLESARPSHTSQYLCASTYDGELFFGEGSRLTVL.

The sample holds many counts of this clonotype. V gene TRBV12-3 or TRBV12-4 combines with J gene TRBJ2-3, with D possibly being TRBD2 (7 bases). The CDR3 consists of 13 residues. Trimming pared 6 bases from V and 11 bases from J, leaving 18 bases between. CDR3 amino acids: CASRGGGGGLQYF. The CDR3 DNA reads as TGTGCCAGCAGAGGTGGCGGCGGGGGCCTGCAGTATTTT.

There are a few counts of this clonotype. The genes are TRBV4-1 and TRBJ2-7; D is possibly TRBD1 or TRBD2 (5 bases each). The germline V gene has CDR1 MGHRA and CDR2 YSYEKL. CDR3 length: 15 amino acids. Trimming removed 0 bases at V and 0 bases at J, with 9 bases between. This chain's CDR3 is CASSQEDTSSYEQYF. The CDR3 bases are TGCGCCAGCAGCCAAGAGGACACTAGCTCCTACGAGCAGTACTTC.

This clonotype turned up a few times. CDR3 protein: CASSEDQGFDTGELFF. In DNA, the CDR3 is TGTGCCAGCAGTGAAGATCAGGGTTTTGACACCGGGGAGCTGTTTTTT. The chain couples TRBV6-1 to TRBJ2-2; weak D call: TRBD1 (5 bases). The CDR3 contains 16 residues. Trimming cost V 1 base and J 3 bases, with 12 bases left between them. CDR1 MNHNS and CDR2 SASEGT come from the germline V gene.

This clonotype appeared many times. The rearrangement uses TRBV20-1 and TRBJ2-3; D is ambiguous. The CDR3 loop spans 14 amino acids. Germline CDR1 and CDR2: DFQATT and SNEGSKA (reference sequence). Trimming pared 3 bases from V and 0 bases from J, leaving 10 bases between. CDR3 bases: TGCAGTGCTAGTCGCCAGTCTAGCACAGATACGCAGTATTTT. This translates into CSASRQSSTDTQYF.

This clonotype was picked up a small number of times. CDR3 bases: TGTGCCAGCAGCAATATACAGGGAGCTCAAGAGACCCAGTACTTC. Protein: CASSNIQGAQETQYF. The chain combines TRBV7-3 with TRBJ2-5; D perhaps matches TRBD1 (6 bases). Germline CDR1 SGHTA, CDR2 FQGTGA. The CDR3 has 15 residues. V lost 5 bases and J 2 bases, leaving 15 bases between the germline ends.

This clonotype was counted ten times or more. V is TRBV20-1 and J is TRBJ2-7; no clear D gene. The CDR3 is 13 residues long. With 3 bases removed from V and 2 bases from J, the gap between germline ends came to 11 bases. Germline values: CDR1 DFQATT, CDR2 SNEGSKA (reference sequence). The CDR3 DNA is TGCAGTGCTAGGGAAGGTGGGACCTACGAGCAGTACTTC. It translates to CSAREGGTYEQYF.

The CDR3 nucleotides are TGTGCCAGCAGTTCCCCCGTTAGCTCCTACAATGAGCAGTTCTTC. Amino acid sequence: CASSSPVSSYNEQFF. The V call is TRBV28, the J call TRBJ2-1; D is unresolved. The CDR3 runs to 15 residues. Germline V gene data show CDR1 as MDHEN and CDR2 as SYDVKM. Deletions cut 4 bases from V and 0 bases from J, with 10 bases between.

This clonotype was counted ten times or more. J is TRBJ1-5 and V is TRBV4-3, with 8 bases lining up with TRBD1. Germline V gene sequence: CDR1 LGHNA, CDR2 YSLEER. J lost 0 bases, V lost 6 bases, and 7 bases had no gene match. This CDR3 has 16 residues. CDR3 in amino acids: CASSPGGFGSNQPQHF. The CDR3 DNA sequence: TGCGCCAGCAGTCCAGGGGGCTTCGGTAGCAATCAGCCCCAGCATTTT.

This clonotype appeared many times. The chain couples TRBV6-1 to TRBJ2-5; D remains ambiguous. CDR3 length equals 12 residues. CDR1 MNHNS and CDR2 SASEGT come from the germline V gene. Trimming stripped 8 bases from V and 5 bases from J, with 12 bases between. The CDR3 sequence is CASVGFVETQYF. The CDR3 region has the DNA TGTGCCAGCGTTGGGTTCGTGGAGACCCAGTACTTC.